This T cell receptor (beta chain) was found in a study of blood T cell repertoires in COVID-19. As for the study in general: Researchers got acute and convalescent COVID-19 samples from the United States, Italy and Spain. T cells, B-cell-depleted T cells, or PBMCs supplied cDNA or gDNA.

Germline CDR1 is SGHDT and CDR2 is YYEEEE. V was pared by 7 bases and J by 7 bases, with 15 bases between. The CDR3 length is 13 residues. In the original analysis: Amplifying reference gene primers gave estimates of nucleated cell counts. Assay: immunoSEQ multiplex PCR; the TCRdb copy retains only in-frame clones and omits some. V and J calls and clone size come straight from that table; D and trimming were deduced from the DNA. The data show 80,000 to 95,000 clones, with less than 80% seen just once and 3.5% to 4.5% held by the top ten. The chain employs TRBV5-6 and TRBJ1-5, with D tentatively TRBD1 (6 bases). Specimen: peripheral blood. The receptor comes from a woman aged 45-60 years with acute or convalescent COVID-19. CDR3 protein: CASQQGLGQPQHF. The CDR3 coding sequence is TGTGCCAGCCAACAGGGTCTGGGCCAGCCCCAGCATTTT.